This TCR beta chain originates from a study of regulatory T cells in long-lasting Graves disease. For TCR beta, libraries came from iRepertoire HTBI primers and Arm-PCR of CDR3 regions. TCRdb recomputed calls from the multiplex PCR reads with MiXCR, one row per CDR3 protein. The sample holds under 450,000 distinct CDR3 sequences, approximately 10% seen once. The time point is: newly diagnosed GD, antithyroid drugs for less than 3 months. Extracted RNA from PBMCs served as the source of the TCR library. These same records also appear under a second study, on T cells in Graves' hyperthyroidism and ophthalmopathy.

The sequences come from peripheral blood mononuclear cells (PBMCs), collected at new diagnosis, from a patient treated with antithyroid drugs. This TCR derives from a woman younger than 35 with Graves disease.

This CDR3 is CASSYEGTYGYTF. The CDR3 DNA reads as TGTGCCAGTAGTTACGAAGGTACTTATGGCTACACCTTC. The V gene is TRBV19, the J gene TRBJ1-2; D is unresolved. V lost 5 bases and J lost 5, with 12 bases in between. Germline V lookup: CDR1 LNHDA, CDR2 SQIVND (reference sequence). The CDR3 extends over 13 amino acids.